These 32 T cell receptor beta chains share one sample of origin, sequenced in a study of cytotoxic CD8 clonotypes in ibrutinib-treated CLL. Sequencing was performed with immunoSEQ multiplex PCR; in TCRdb, only in-frame clones are kept and a portion is missing. Counted here are roughly 220,000 clones, 70% occurring once; the ten biggest clones make up around 5.9%. The sample here was PBMCs, taken after 12 months of ibrutinib treatment. The receptors were gathered from a human donor with chronic lymphocytic leukemia.

The CDR3 coding sequence is TGTGCCAGCAGCTTATCGGGCTACGAGCAGTACTTC. Translation: CASSLSGYEQYF. The chain recombines TRBV11-3 with TRBJ2-7, with D uncertain. The germline V gene encodes CDR1 SGHNT and CDR2 YENEEA. Trimming stripped 2 bases from V and 3 bases from J, with 5 bases between. The length of the CDR3 is 12 residues.

This clone has just a few counts. The chain employs TRBV19 and TRBJ2-3; no firm D call. This CDR3 is built from 12 residues. Germline CDR1 reads LNHDA; CDR2 reads SQIVND (reference sequence). Trimming took off 3 bases at V and 6 bases at J, with 7 bases between the two ends. Written as DNA, the CDR3 is TGTGCCAGTAGTATCCTCATGGATACGCAGTATTTT. It specifies CASSILMDTQYF.

This clone has only a few counts. The rearrangement uses TRBV2 and TRBJ2-7, with D possibly TRBD1 on 5 matching bases. V was trimmed by 6 bases and J by 3 bases, leaving 9 bases between them. The germline V gene encodes CDR1 SNHLY and CDR2 FYNNEI. CDR3 size: 12 residues. The CDR3 DNA reads as TGTGCCAGCAGAGCGACAGTCTACGAGCAGTACTTC. It specifies CASRATVYEQYF.

This clone has ten or more counts. The chain combines TRBV6-5 with TRBJ2-7; TRBD2 aligns across 7 bases. From germline, CDR1 is MNHEY and CDR2 SVGAGI. V lost 5 bases to trimming and J lost 3 bases; unmatched junction nucleotides: 7. CDR3 size: 14 residues. The DNA of the CDR3 is TGTGCCAGCAGTGAAGTAGCGGGCTACTACGAGCAGTACTTC. Protein: CASSEVAGYYEQYF.

This chain uses TRBV4-3 with TRBJ2-1, with D tentatively TRBD2 (6 bases). Germline CDR1 reads LGHNA; CDR2 reads YSLEER. V lost 4 bases to trimming and J lost 4 bases, with 14 bases between them. CDR3 length equals 15 residues. CDR3 sequence (DNA): TGCGCCAGCAGCCCCCAATCGGGAGTATACAATGAGCAGTTCTTC. This sequence encodes CASSPQSGVYNEQFF.

The sample holds a few counts of this clone. The genes are TRBV30 and TRBJ2-6, with D perhaps matching TRBD1 or TRBD2 (5 bases each). Trimming took 7 bases from V and 4 from J, leaving 8 bases between them. Per the germline V gene, CDR1 is GTSNPN and CDR2 is SVGIG (reference sequence). There are 12 residues in the CDR3. CDR3 in DNA: TGTGCCTTGGGGACGGGGGCCAACGTCCTGACTTTC. It codes for CALGTGANVLTF.

This chain uses TRBV29-1 with TRBJ2-1; 14 bases align to TRBD2. V dropped 6 bases and J dropped 4; count of bases not matched to a gene: 8. The CDR3 totals 16 residues. Looked up from germline, CDR1 is SQVTM and CDR2 is ANQGSEA. CDR3 bases: TGCAGCGTACACGGGACTAGCGGGAGAGAGTACAATGAGCAGTTCTTC. It is translated as CSVHGTSGREYNEQFF.

This chain uses TRBV19 with TRBJ2-6, with no clear D. CDR3 size: 16 residues. Trimming left V 4 bases short and J 0 bases short, with 10 bases between. CDR1 and CDR2 from the germline V gene are LNHDA and SQIVND (reference sequence). The CDR3 reads CASSKGLSSGANVLTF. CDR3 in DNA: TGTGCCAGTAGTAAGGGCCTAAGCTCTGGGGCCAACGTCCTGACTTTC. The complete variable domain, with remaining parts taken from reference TRBV19 and TRBJ2-6, reads DGGITQSPKYLFRKEGQNVTLSCEQNLNHDAMYWYRQDPGQGLRLIYYSQIVNDFQKGDIAEGYSVSREKKESFPLTVTSAQKNPTAFYLCASSKGLSSGANVLTFGAGSRLTVL.

A few counts support this clone. This rearrangement joins TRBV11-2 to TRBJ1-2, with a tentative D call TRBD1 (5 bases). Germline V lookup: CDR1 SGHAT, CDR2 FQNNGV. Trimming shortened V by 6 bases and J by 1 base, and 12 bases separated the two germline ends. The CDR3 consists of 14 residues. The DNA of the CDR3 is TGTGCCAGCAGTCCCGGGGGAGGTAACTATGGCTACACCTTC. Protein product: CASSPGGGNYGYTF.

V is TRBV30 and J is TRBJ1-1; no clear D. The germline V gene has CDR1 GTSNPN and CDR2 SVGIG (reference sequence). Trimming took off 0 bases at V and 0 bases at J, with 14 bases between the two ends. The CDR3 is made up of 16 amino acids. The CDR3 nucleotides are TGTGCCTGGAGTGTAGCCGGTGGGAGGGTGAACACTGAAGCTTTCTTT. Amino acids: CAWSVAGGRVNTEAFF.

The gene calls are TRBV28 and TRBJ2-1; no clear D. This CDR3 is 15 amino acids long. Germline V gives CDR1 MDHEN, CDR2 SYDVKM. Trimming left V 3 bases short and J 0 bases short, with 9 bases between. The DNA of the CDR3 is TGTGCCAGCAGTTTCACAATGAGCTCCTACAATGAGCAGTTCTTC. Protein: CASSFTMSSYNEQFF.

V usage is TRBV28 and J usage is TRBJ1-4; a possible D gene is TRBD1 (5 bases). This CDR3 contains 15 residues. Germline CDR1 MDHEN, CDR2 SYDVKM. The V end was cut by 8 bases, the J end by 4 bases, with 17 bases between. CDR3 loop: CASGFSGGYNEKLFF. The DNA for the CDR3 is TGTGCCAGCGGCTTCTCTGGGGGGTATAATGAAAAACTGTTTTTT.

The chain combines TRBV28 with TRBJ1-5; 10 bases match TRBD1. This CDR3 is built from 17 residues. V lost 6 bases to trimming and J lost 3 bases; unmatched junction nucleotides: 11. Germline CDR1 reads MDHEN; CDR2 reads SYDVKM. CDR3 loop: CASSQGQGDIANQPQHF. For the CDR3, the DNA is TGTGCCAGCAGCCAAGGACAGGGGGATATAGCCAATCAGCCCCAGCATTTT.

The chain is built from TRBV5-6 and TRBJ1-2, with D possibly TRBD1 on 5 matching bases. Germline V gene lookup returns CDR1 SGHDT and CDR2 YYEEEE. The ends were cut back, 5 bases at V and 5 bases at J, with 16 bases in the middle. CDR3 length equals 14 residues. The CDR3 DNA sequence: TGTGCCAGCAGATTTCTGACAGCCTATTATGGCTACACCTTC. Its translation: CASRFLTAYYGYTF.

V gene TRBV14 combines with J gene TRBJ2-7; the match to TRBD1 covers 7 bases. Germline CDR1 reads SGHDN; CDR2 reads FVKESK. Trimming at V came to 4 bases and at J to 0 bases, leaving 6 bases not matched to a gene. This CDR3 region has 15 residues. The CDR3 loop reads CASSLRDSYSYEQYF. DNA for the CDR3: TGTGCCAGCAGCCTCCGGGACAGTTACTCCTACGAGCAGTACTTC.

This clone was counted ten times or more. CDR3 sequence reads: CASSGLITPFYEQYF. The CDR3 region has the DNA TGTGCCAGCAGTGGCCTAATAACACCTTTCTACGAGCAGTACTTC. This chain connects TRBV2 to TRBJ2-7; the D is unclear. Trimming took off 4 bases at V and 3 bases at J, with 16 bases between the two ends. Per the germline V gene, CDR1 is SNHLY and CDR2 is FYNNEI. The length of the CDR3 is 15 residues.

The V and J genes are TRBV5-1 and TRBJ1-1; D not certain. The CDR3 spans 16 residues. Looked up from germline, CDR1 is SGHRS and CDR2 is YFSETQ. V was clipped by 0 bases and J by 0 bases, with 12 bases between them. The CDR3 sequence is CASSLGGLLLNTEAFF. The CDR3 DNA sequence: TGCGCCAGCAGCTTGGGTGGTCTACTATTGAACACTGAAGCTTTCTTT.

J is TRBJ2-5 and V is TRBV7-3, with D uncertain. From germline, CDR1 is SGHTA and CDR2 FQGTGA. Trimming pared 3 bases from V and 3 bases from J, leaving 11 bases between. The CDR3 length is 14 residues. The CDR3 nucleotides are TGTGCCAGCAGCTTTTACGGAGAGAAAGAGACCCAGTACTTC. It translates to CASSFYGEKETQYF.

DNA of the CDR3: TGTGCCAGCAGCCCGGGGACAGGGGGCGAGGTGCAGTTCTTC. Translated, it gives CASSPGTGGEVQFF. This sequence joins TRBV7-3 and TRBJ2-1; TRBD1 matches 12 bases. Germline V CDR1 and CDR2: SGHTA, FQGTGA. V shed 5 bases, J shed 12 bases, and the junction held 8 bases outside the gene matches. The CDR3 length is 14 residues.

The rearrangement uses TRBV19 and TRBJ2-7, with 9 bases lining up with TRBD1. The CDR3 sequence is 16 residues long. CDR1 LNHDA and CDR2 SQIVND come from the germline V gene (reference sequence). The V and J ends lost 2 bases and 1 base, in that order; junction bases with no gene match: 6. Here the CDR3 DNA reads TGTGCCAGTAGTATACAGGGGGACAGGGATTCCTACGAGCAGTACTTC. Amino acid sequence: CASSIQGDRDSYEQYF.

This chain connects TRBV7-2 to TRBJ1-2; D not certain. The CDR3 has 13 amino acids. Trimming took off 5 bases at V and 4 bases at J, with 11 bases between the two ends. Germline values: CDR1 SGHTA, CDR2 FQGNSA. For the CDR3, the DNA is TGTGCCAGCAGCCTAGGGATGGGCTATGGCTACACCTTC. As protein: CASSLGMGYGYTF.

This clone was seen only once. The chain has TRBV9 and TRBJ1-5; no definite D call. Looked up from germline, CDR1 is SGDLS and CDR2 is YYNGEE. CDR3 length: 15 amino acids. V was clipped by 0 bases and J by 7 bases, with 14 bases between them. The CDR3, as DNA: TGTGCCAGCAGCGTAGGAGGCCTACCGGGGCAGCCCCAGCATTTT. Translated, it gives CASSVGGLPGQPQHF. Full variable domain (missing parts from reference TRBV9 and TRBJ1-5): DSGVTQTPKHLITATGQRVTLRCSPRSGDLSVYWYQQSLDQGLQFLIQYYNGEERAKGNILERFSAQQFPDLHSELNLSSLELGDSALYFCASSVGGLPGQPQHFGDGTRLSIL.

The V gene is TRBV6-1, the J gene TRBJ1-2; TRBD1 matches 7 bases. The CDR3 is 14 residues long. V trimming: 0 bases; J trimming: 6 bases; junction bases outside the gene matches: 4. Germline V CDR1 and CDR2: MNHNS, SASEGT. CDR3 amino acids: CASSEATGADGYTF. DNA of the CDR3: TGTGCCAGCAGTGAAGCCACAGGGGCGGATGGCTACACCTTC.

V is TRBV15 and J is TRBJ1-2; D unresolved. V was cut by 0 bases and J by 1 base, with 30 bases left in between. CDR1 and CDR2 from the germline V gene are LNHNV and YYDKDF (reference sequence). The CDR3 spans 22 residues. CDR3 protein: CATSRDPKIFPDRQPFNYGYTF. As DNA, the CDR3 is TGTGCCACCAGCAGAGATCCGAAGATCTTTCCTGATCGGCAGCCATTTAACTATGGCTACACCTTC.

The J gene is TRBJ2-5, the V gene TRBV7-2, with 7 bases identical to TRBD2. With V trimmed by 5 bases and J by 5 bases, 8 bases remained unmatched. The CDR3 covers 14 residues. CDR1 and CDR2 (germline): SGHTA, FQGNSA. CDR3 protein: CASSLSGQGETQYF. The CDR3 DNA sequence: TGTGCCAGCAGCCTTAGCGGGCAAGGGGAGACCCAGTACTTC. Using reference TRBV7-2 and TRBJ2-5 for the parts outside the CDR3, the full variable domain is GAGVSQSPSNKVTEKGKDVELRCDPISGHTALYWYRQSLGQGLEFLIYFQGNSAPDKSGLPSDRFSAERTGGSVSTLTIQRTQQEDSAVYLCASSLSGQGETQYFGPGTRLLVL.

This clone turned up a few times. The V call is TRBV30, the J call TRBJ1-4; no firm D call. The CDR3 has 14 amino acids. V lost 3 bases, J lost 3 bases, and 11 bases lay in between. Germline lookup yields CDR1 GTSNPN and CDR2 SVGIG (reference sequence). CDR3 sequence (DNA): TGTGCCTGGAGGGGAGATTTGGCTAATGAAAAACTGTTTTTT. As protein: CAWRGDLANEKLFF.

This clone is a singleton in its sample. The chain carries TRBV28 and TRBJ1-5; D uncertain. V lost 6 bases and J 8 bases, leaving 23 bases between the germline ends. The CDR3 is 16 residues long. Germline CDR1 reads MDHEN; CDR2 reads SYDVKM. As DNA, the CDR3 is TGTGCCAGCAGAGACCTACGGGCCGCCGTCTCAAAGCCCCAGCATTTT. It encodes CASRDLRAAVSKPQHF. Filled out from reference TRBV28 and TRBJ1-5, the complete variable domain reads DVKVTQSSRYLVKRTGEKVFLECVQDMDHENMFWYRQDPGLGLRLIYFSYDVKMKEKGDIPEGYSVSREKKERFSLILESASTNQTSMYLCASRDLRAAVSKPQHFGDGTRLSIL.

This clone was recorded a few times. The chain recombines TRBV5-6 with TRBJ2-7; 7 bases are a match to TRBD2. Germline V gene lookup returns CDR1 SGHDT and CDR2 YYEEEE. This CDR3 region has 13 residues. V trimming: 3 bases; J trimming: 3 bases; junction bases outside the gene matches: 3. CDR3: CASSWGRDYEQYF. In DNA, the CDR3 is TGTGCCAGCAGCTGGGGGAGGGACTACGAGCAGTACTTC.

In nucleotides, the CDR3 is TGCGCCAGCAGCCGATCGGATATTATGGGTCGTGGCTACACCTTC. Protein: CASSRSDIMGRGYTF. The rearrangement uses TRBV4-1 and TRBJ1-2; D is undetermined. V gave up 4 bases and J gave up 7 bases, with 19 bases separating them. CDR1 is MGHRA and CDR2 is YSYEKL in the germline V gene. CDR3 length: 15 residues.

This clone has only a few counts. This sequence joins TRBV11-1 and TRBJ1-6; D not resolved. Germline-derived CDR1 and CDR2 are SGHAT and FQDESV (reference sequence). CDR3 length equals 14 residues. V gave up 3 bases and J gave up 6 bases, with 9 bases separating them. The CDR3 DNA sequence: TGTGCCAGCAGCTTGAGCCGGGGTAATTCACCCCTCCACTTT. Translated: CASSLSRGNSPLHF.

The chain carries TRBV23-1 and TRBJ1-5; possibly TRBD1 for D (5 bases). TRBV23-1 has ORF status, its function being uncertain. Trimming left V 5 bases short and J 8 bases short, with 19 bases between. The CDR3 extends over 15 amino acids. CDR3 sequence (DNA): TGCGCCAGCAGTGGTCAGGGATGGGGTCGGGAGCCCCAGCATTTT. Its protein product is CASSGQGWGREPQHF.

The chain employs TRBV27 and TRBJ1-5; 7 nucleotides align to TRBD1. This CDR3 comprises 16 residues. V trimming: 4 bases; J trimming: 7 bases; junction bases outside the gene matches: 13. Germline-derived CDR1 and CDR2 are MNHEY and SMNVEV (reference sequence). CDR3 sequence: CASSSLGQPRSQPQHF. CDR3 sequence (DNA): TGTGCCAGCAGTTCTCTGGGACAGCCCAGGAGCCAGCCCCAGCATTTT.